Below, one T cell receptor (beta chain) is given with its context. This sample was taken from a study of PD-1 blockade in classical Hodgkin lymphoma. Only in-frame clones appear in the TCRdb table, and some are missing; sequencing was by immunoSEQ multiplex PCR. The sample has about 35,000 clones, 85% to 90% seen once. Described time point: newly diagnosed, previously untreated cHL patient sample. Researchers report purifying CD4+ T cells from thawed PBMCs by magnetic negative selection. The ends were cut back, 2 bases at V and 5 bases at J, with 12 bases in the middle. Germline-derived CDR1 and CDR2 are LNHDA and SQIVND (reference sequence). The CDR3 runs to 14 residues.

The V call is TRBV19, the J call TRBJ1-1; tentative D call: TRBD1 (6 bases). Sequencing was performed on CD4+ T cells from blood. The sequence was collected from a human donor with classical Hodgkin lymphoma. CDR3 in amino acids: CASSISGGGTEAFF. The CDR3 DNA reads TGTGCCAGTAGTATAAGCGGGGGCGGTACTGAAGCTTTCTTT.